Below are 2 T cell receptor beta chains sequenced from a single sample in a study of graft-versus-host responses after intestinal transplantation. No antigen has been identified for these receptors. This table comes from immunoSEQ multiplex PCR, and its TCRdb copy is limited to in-frame clones, with some not included. There are almost 85,000 clones in the sample; roughly 91% occur only once, and about 0.1% lies in the top ten. The sequences come from unstimulated CD4+ T cells sorted from spleen or lymph node cells, collected before intestinal transplant. The receptors come from a human donor who received an intestinal transplant.

The gene calls are TRBV19 and TRBJ2-7; weak D call: TRBD1 (5 bases). The CDR3 consists of 14 residues. Looked up from germline, CDR1 is LNHDA and CDR2 is SQIVND (reference sequence). The V end lost 7 bases, the J end lost 1 base, and 14 bases lay between the germline ends. CDR3 sequence: CASTQTVRSYEQYF. CDR3 sequence (DNA): TGTGCCAGTACCCAGACAGTACGATCCTACGAGCAGTACTTC.

The chain carries TRBV5-4 and TRBJ1-2; 7 bases line up with TRBD1. The V and J ends lost 3 bases and 3 bases, in that order; junction bases with no gene match: 11. Looked up from germline, CDR1 is SGHNT and CDR2 is YYREEE (reference sequence). The CDR3 sequence is 16 residues long. This chain's CDR3 is CASSWGDRDRHYGYTF. The CDR3 DNA sequence: TGTGCCAGCAGCTGGGGCGACAGGGATCGGCACTATGGCTACACCTTC.